This TCR beta chain was identified in a study of blood T cell repertoires in COVID-19. Study context: COVID-19 samples from acute and convalescent phases originated in the United States, Italy and Spain. Sources were T cells, B-cell-depleted T cells, or PBMCs; the material itself was cDNA or gDNA.

The table came from immunoSEQ multiplex PCR; TCRdb's copy has only in-frame clones and leaves some out. The repertoire includes about 190,000 clones, about four fifths of them detected once, and under 4% sits in the top ten. V was clipped by 2 bases and J by 3 bases, with 14 bases between them. Looked up from germline, CDR1 is SGHAT and CDR2 is FQNNGV. This CDR3 contains 16 residues. Ages ranged from roughly 18 to 100 years, with residence in 20 to 30 US areas. Cohort 3 recovered donors had two negative PCRs, clearance, or symptom resolution. Sequenced input: PBMCs or T cells enriched from blood (not recorded which). This sequence joins TRBV11-2 and TRBJ2-1; a possible D gene is TRBD1 (6 bases). The receptor was isolated from a woman aged 25 to 39 who had recovered from COVID-19. The CDR3 reads CASSLRATGVYNEQFF. The CDR3 nucleotides are TGTGCCAGCAGCTTACGGGCGACAGGAGTCTACAATGAGCAGTTCTTC.